The clone carrying this TCR beta chain was detected ten times or more. The antigen remains unidentified. V shed 8 bases, J shed 4 bases, and the junction held 8 bases outside the gene matches. This CDR3 comprises 14 residues. Germline V gene data show CDR1 as MNHNS and CDR2 as SASEGT. The record originates from a study of regulatory T cells in long-lasting Graves disease. Regarding the study as a whole: Persistent Graves' patients showed less TCR diversity than newly diagnosed ones.

Time point given: persistent/refractory GD, antithyroid drugs over 5 years with positive TRAb. PBMCs were the source of the RNA used for TCR sequencing. American Thyroid Association guidelines served as the basis for diagnosing Graves' disease. Libraries of TCR beta came from iRepertoire HTBI primers plus Arm-PCR of CDR3 regions. MiXCR, applied by TCRdb to the multiplex PCR reads, yields one record per CDR3 protein. The sample lists almost 350,000 distinct CDR3 sequences, about 19% seen once, with 25% to 35% in the top ten. The J gene is TRBJ2-7, the V gene TRBV6-1; the match to TRBD2 covers 10 bases. The source was peripheral blood mononuclear cells (PBMCs), collected when the disease was refractory, from a patient treated with antithyroid drugs. The sequence came from a female donor with Graves disease. The CDR3 region has the DNA TGTGCCAGCTCCAAAGCGGGAGGGCATTACGAGCAGTACTTC. Its protein is CASSKAGGHYEQYF.